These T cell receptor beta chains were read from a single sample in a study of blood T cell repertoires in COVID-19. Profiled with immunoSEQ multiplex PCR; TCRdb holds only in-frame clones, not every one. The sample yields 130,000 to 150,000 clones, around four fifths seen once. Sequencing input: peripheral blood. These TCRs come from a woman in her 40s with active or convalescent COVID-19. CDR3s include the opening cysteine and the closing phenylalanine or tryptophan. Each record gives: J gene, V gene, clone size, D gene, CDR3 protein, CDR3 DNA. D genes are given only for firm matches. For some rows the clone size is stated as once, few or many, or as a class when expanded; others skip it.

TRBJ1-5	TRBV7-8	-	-	CASSLIPEGFLGEGNQPQHF	TGTGCCAGCAGCTTAATCCCCGAGGGCTTTTTAGGGGAGGGCAATCAGCCCCAGCATTTT
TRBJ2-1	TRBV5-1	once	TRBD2	CASSFPGGPNEQFF	TGCGCCAGCAGCTTCCCGGGAGGGCCCAATGAGCAGTTCTTC
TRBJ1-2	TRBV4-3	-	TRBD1	CASSQSPGGNYGYTF	TGCGCCAGCAGCCAAAGTCCAGGGGGCAACTATGGCTACACCTTC
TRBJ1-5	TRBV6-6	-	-	CASIDQGLVGNQPQHF	TGTGCCAGCATTGACCAGGGGTTGGTTGGCAATCAGCCCCAGCATTTT
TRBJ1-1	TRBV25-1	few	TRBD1	CASSDPGTGNTEAFF	TGTGCCAGCAGTGACCCCGGGACAGGAAACACTGAAGCTTTCTTT
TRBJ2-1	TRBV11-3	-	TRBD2	CASRGGNEQFF	TGTGCCTCTCGGGGGGGGAATGAGCAGTTCTTC
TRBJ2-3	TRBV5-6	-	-	CASSLGEPTQYF	TGTGCCAGCAGCTTGGGGGAGCCTACGCAGTATTTT
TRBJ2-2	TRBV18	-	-	CASSPGLNTGELFF	TGTGCCAGCTCACCAGGGCTCAACACCGGGGAGCTGTTTTTT
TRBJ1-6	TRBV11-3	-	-	CASSLFEDGPLHF	TGTGCCAGCAGCTTATTCGAGGATGGACCCCTCCACTTT
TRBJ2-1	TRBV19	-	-	CASSTPGGALNEQFF	TGTGCCAGTAGTACCCCTGGCGGGGCTCTCAATGAGCAGTTCTTC
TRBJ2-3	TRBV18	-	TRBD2	CASSPRSYSGSNTDTQYF	TGTGCCAGCTCACCACGTAGTTACAGCGGGAGTAACACAGATACGCAGTATTTT
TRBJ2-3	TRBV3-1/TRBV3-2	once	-	CASSQGVGGTQYF	TGTGCCAGCAGCCAAGGGGTCGGAGGTACGCAGTATTTT
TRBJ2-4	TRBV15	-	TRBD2	CATSRGRGVAKNIQYF	TGTGCCACCAGCAGAGGCCGGGGGGTAGCCAAAAACATTCAGTACTTC
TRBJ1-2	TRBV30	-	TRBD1	CAWSVLGTGGYTF	TGTGCCTGGAGTGTACTGGGGACAGGCGGCTACACCTTC
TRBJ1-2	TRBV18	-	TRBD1	CASSPRQGNYGYTF	TGTGCCAGCTCACCACGACAGGGGAACTATGGCTACACCTTC
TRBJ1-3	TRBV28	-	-	CASSFPGGTGNTIYF	TGTGCCAGCAGTTTCCCCGGGGGAACTGGAAACACCATATATTTT
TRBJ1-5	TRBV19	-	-	CASKLGDQPQHF	TGTGCCAGTAAGTTGGGAGATCAGCCCCAGCATTTT
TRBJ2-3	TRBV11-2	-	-	CASSGATQYF	TGTGCCAGCAGCGGGGCTACGCAGTATTTT
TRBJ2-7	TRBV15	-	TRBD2	CATSREAGGLGYEQYF	TGTGCCACCAGCAGAGAAGCGGGAGGGCTTGGGTACGAGCAGTACTTC
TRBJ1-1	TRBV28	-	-	CASSFLKTGNTEAFF	TGTGCCAGCAGTTTCCTAAAGACAGGGAACACTGAAGCTTTCTTT
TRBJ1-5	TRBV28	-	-	CASRSRVYNQPQHF	TGTGCCAGCAGGAGCCGGGTTTACAATCAGCCCCAGCATTTT
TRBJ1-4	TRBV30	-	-	CALSEGVREKLFF	TGTGCCTTAAGTGAGGGGGTGAGGGAAAAACTGTTTTTT
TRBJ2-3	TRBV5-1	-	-	CASSLAGKSTDTQYF	TGCGCCAGCAGCTTAGCGGGCAAAAGCACAGATACGCAGTATTTT
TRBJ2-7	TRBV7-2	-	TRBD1	CASSPGQGGEQYF	TGTGCCAGCAGCCCGGGACAGGGCGGCGAGCAGTACTTC
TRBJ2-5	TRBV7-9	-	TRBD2	CASSVGLAGTETQYF	TGTGCCAGCAGCGTGGGACTAGCGGGAACAGAGACCCAGTACTTC
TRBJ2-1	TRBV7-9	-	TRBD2	CASSPSGGSYNEQFF	TGTGCCAGCAGCCCTAGCGGGGGATCCTACAATGAGCAGTTCTTC
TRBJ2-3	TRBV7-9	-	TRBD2	CASSSGLVADTQYF	TGTGCCAGCAGCTCGGGACTAGTCGCAGATACGCAGTATTTT
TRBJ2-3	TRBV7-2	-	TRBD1	CASSTWTGLTQNTQYF	TGTGCCAGCAGCACCTGGACAGGGCTCACACAGAATACGCAGTATTTT
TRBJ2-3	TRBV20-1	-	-	CSASHGETDTQYF	TGCAGTGCTAGTCACGGGGAAACAGATACGCAGTATTTT
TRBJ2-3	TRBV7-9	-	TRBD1	CASSEPGQWSDTQYF	TGTGCCAGCAGCGAACCGGGACAGTGGTCAGATACGCAGTATTTT
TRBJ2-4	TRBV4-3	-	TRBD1	CASSQDLPLGQGAWAKNIQYF	TGCGCCAGCAGCCAAGATCTACCCCTGGGACAGGGGGCCTGGGCCAAAAACATTCAGTACTTC
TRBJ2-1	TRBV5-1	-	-	CASSLEGAQFF	TGCGCCAGCAGCTTGGAGGGAGCGCAGTTCTTC
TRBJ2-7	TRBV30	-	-	CAWSPTGYEQYF	TGTGCCTGGAGTCCCACGGGCTACGAGCAGTACTTC
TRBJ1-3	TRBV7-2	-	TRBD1	CASSEQGANSGNTIYF	TGTGCCAGCAGCGAACAGGGGGCCAACTCTGGAAACACCATATATTTT
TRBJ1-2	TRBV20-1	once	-	CSARDPRRGTF	TGCAGTGCTAGAGATCCGAGGAGGGGCACCTTC
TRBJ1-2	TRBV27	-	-	CASGRGANYGYTF	TGTGCCAGTGGGCGGGGGGCTAACTATGGCTACACCTTC
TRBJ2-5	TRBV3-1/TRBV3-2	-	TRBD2	CASSQDGTSGRRNQYF	TGTGCCAGCAGCCAAGATGGGACTAGCGGGAGGAGAAACCAGTACTTC